The 9 T cell receptor beta chains below all came from one sample that was sequenced in a study of blood T cell repertoires in COVID-19. Profiling relied on immunoSEQ multiplex PCR, and the TCRdb table lists in-frame clones only, not all of them. The sample gives around 120,000 clones, 75% to 90% of which show up once; approximately 7.7% is in the top ten. Sequenced material: peripheral blood. All receptors derive from a human donor in a cohort sampled during active COVID-19.

V is TRBV5-1 and J is TRBJ1-2; D perhaps matches TRBD1 (6 bases). CDR1 is SGHRS and CDR2 is YFSETQ in the germline V gene. The V and J ends lost 5 bases and 6 bases respectively, with 11 bases between them. The CDR3 is 12 residues long. The CDR3 nucleotides are TGCGCCAGCAGTTACCGGACAGATGGCTACACCTTC. It yields the protein CASSYRTDGYTF.

The V gene is TRBV19, the J gene TRBJ1-4, with D hard to call. Germline V gene data show CDR1 as LNHDA and CDR2 as SQIVND (reference sequence). Deletions cut 5 bases from V and 0 bases from J, with 16 bases between. This CDR3 spans 17 amino acids. The CDR3 spells CASSRRIAATTNEKLFF. The CDR3 DNA is TGTGCCAGTAGTCGGAGGATCGCTGCAACAACTAATGAAAAACTGTTTTTT.

The count of this clone is one. The rearrangement links TRBV4-1 to TRBJ1-4; 10 nucleotides agree with TRBD1. Per germline, CDR1 MGHRA and CDR2 YSYEKL. CDR3 length: 16 amino acids. The V gene end was trimmed by 5 bases and the J gene end by 7 bases; junction bases not matched to a gene: 10. CDR3 sequence reads: CASSYLTGTGVEKLFF. The CDR3 DNA sequence: TGCGCCAGCAGCTATTTAACCGGGACAGGGGTTGAAAAACTGTTTTTT.

The chain uses TRBV5-4 and TRBJ2-5, with 8 bases matching TRBD2. V gave up 4 bases and J gave up 2 bases; unmatched junction bases: 4. The length of the CDR3 is 14 residues. Germline V gene lookup returns CDR1 SGHNT and CDR2 YYREEE (reference sequence). The CDR3: CASSRGGGQETQYF. The CDR3 DNA reads TGTGCCAGCAGCCGCGGCGGGGGGCAAGAGACCCAGTACTTC. The whole variable domain, remainder taken from reference TRBV5-4 and TRBJ2-5, is ETGVTQSPTHLIKTRGQQVTLRCSSQSGHNTVSWYQQALGQGPQFIFQYYREEENGRGNFPPRFSGLQFPNYSSELNVNALELDDSALYLCASSRGGGQETQYFGPGTRLLVL.

The V gene is TRBV19, the J gene TRBJ1-2; 9 nucleotides match TRBD1. Unmatched junction bases numbered 5, after V lost 5 bases and J lost 4 bases. The germline V gene has CDR1 LNHDA and CDR2 SQIVND (reference sequence). This CDR3 is built from 14 residues. CDR3 residues: CASSRLDRGYGYTF. Here the CDR3 DNA reads TGTGCCAGTAGTCGACTGGACAGGGGCTATGGCTACACCTTC.

The rearrangement joins TRBV6-6 to TRBJ1-4; D remains unclear. The CDR3 extends over 14 amino acids. CDR1 is MNHNY, CDR2 SVGAGI, per germline (reference sequence). Trimming removed 5 bases at V and 8 bases at J, with 15 bases between. CDR3 loop: CASSQPEREEKLFF. DNA for the CDR3: TGTGCCAGCAGTCAACCCGAGCGAGAGGAAAAACTGTTTTTT.

The chain links TRBV12-5 to TRBJ2-4; TRBD2 matches 8 bases. V lost 1 base and J lost 3; bases outside the gene matches: 11. CDR1 is LGHNT and CDR2 is FRNRAP in the germline V gene. The CDR3 loop spans 18 amino acids. The CDR3 protein is CASGLALSGSGGKNIQYF. The DNA of the CDR3 is TGTGCTAGTGGTTTGGCCCTGAGCGGGAGTGGTGGCAAAAACATTCAGTACTTC.

Written as DNA, the CDR3 is TGCAGCGTTTCAAGCGGCTATGGCTACACCTTC. This encodes CSVSSGYGYTF. This chain connects TRBV29-1 to TRBJ1-2; no clear D gene. Germline CDR1 is SQVTM and CDR2 is ANQGSEA. V gave up 5 bases and J gave up 4 bases, with 8 bases separating them. There are 11 residues in the CDR3.

J is TRBJ2-7 and V is TRBV12-5, with TRBD1 matching over 7 bases. The J segment lost 0 bases and the V segment lost 6 bases, leaving 5 bases of the junction unmatched. The CDR3 covers 14 residues. CDR1 and CDR2 from the germline V gene are LGHNT and FRNRAP. CDR3 sequence: CASGTGTDSYEQYF. CDR3 bases: TGTGCTAGTGGCACCGGGACAGACTCCTACGAGCAGTACTTC.